These 7 T cell receptor beta chains originate from one sample sequenced in a study of Ad26.COV2.S vaccination and SARS-CoV-2 variants. The treatment here: 19 received Ad26.COV2.S at low or high dose, single or two shots; five or six received placebo; per-sample allocation not given. Sampling was performed 63 days after the first vaccine or placebo injection. Generated by immunoSEQ multiplex PCR, the TCRdb table keeps only in-frame clones and is missing some. The data show hundreds of thousands of clones, with roughly nine tenths seen just once and around 6.6% held by the top ten. This sample comprised peripheral blood, obtained in a trial of Ad26.COV2.S vaccine versus placebo. The receptors were sampled from a person aged 18 to 59 who received the Ad26.COV2.S COVID-19 vaccine or a placebo.

The chain carries TRBV6-5 and TRBJ1-5; 9 nucleotides align to TRBD1. CDR1 and CDR2 (germline): MNHEY, SVGAGI. The trim removed 7 bases at V and 4 bases at J, leaving 8 bases unmatched. This CDR3 has 15 residues. The CDR3 region has the DNA TGTGCCAGCAAACCCGGGACAGGGATTAATCAGCCCCAGCATTTT. Translation: CASKPGTGINQPQHF.

Concerning this clone itself: The sample holds other DNA sequences that translate to the same CDR3. This chain joins TRBV6-2 or TRBV6-3 and TRBJ1-6; D not resolved. The CDR3 has 12 amino acids. V lost 3 bases, J lost 8 bases, and 5 bases lay in between. Germline loops: CDR1 MNHEY, CDR2 SVGEGT. This CDR3 reads CASSYYYSPLHF. The DNA of the CDR3 is TGTGCCAGCAGTTATTACTATTCACCCCTCCACTTT.

The chain employs TRBV24-1 and TRBJ2-3; 11 bases are a match to TRBD1. The CDR3 has 16 residues. The ends lost 3 bases at V and 7 bases at J; junction bases unmatched: 8. CDR1 KGHDR and CDR2 SFDVKD come from the germline V gene. CDR3 sequence: CATSDLGTGGSYTQYF. CDR3 nucleotides: TGTGCCACCAGTGATCTAGGGACAGGGGGTTCCTATACGCAGTATTTT.

The chain recombines TRBV5-6 with TRBJ2-1; 9 bases fit TRBD1. Germline trimming cut 5 bases from V and 9 bases from J; bases unmatched to any gene: 12. This CDR3 contains 15 residues. CDR1 SGHDT and CDR2 YYEEEE come from the germline V gene. The DNA for the CDR3 is TGTGCCAGCAGTTACAGGGGGCTAGCCGGTTTTGAGCAGTTCTTC. It encodes CASSYRGLAGFEQFF.

This chain joins TRBV7-2 and TRBJ2-6, with 8 bases identical to TRBD1. CDR3 size: 17 residues. The V and J ends lost 5 bases and 2 bases, in that order; junction bases with no gene match: 8. In germline, CDR1 is SGHTA, CDR2 FQGNSA. CDR3 region: CASSPGTGVPGANVLTF. CDR3 bases: TGTGCCAGCAGCCCAGGGACAGGAGTCCCTGGGGCCAACGTCCTGACTTTC.

The chain uses TRBV6-1 and TRBJ1-5; possible D gene TRBD1, 5 bases. The CDR3 consists of 14 residues. The V end was cut by 2 bases, the J end by 7 bases, with 12 bases between. From germline, CDR1 is MNHNS and CDR2 SASEGT. The CDR3 nucleotides read TGTGCCAGCAGTGAATTAGGACAAGAGCAGCCCCAGCATTTT. Its protein is CASSELGQEQPQHF.

The chain has TRBV5-1 and TRBJ2-1; D may be TRBD1 (5 bases). Germline assignment: CDR1 SGHRS and CDR2 YFSETQ. The ends were cut back, 3 bases at V and 6 bases at J, with 19 bases in the middle. The CDR3 has 16 amino acids. Here the CDR3 reads CASSSTTGTLGNEQFF. CDR3 sequence (DNA): TGCGCCAGCAGCTCCACTACAGGCACCCTTGGCAATGAGCAGTTCTTC. The whole variable domain, remainder taken from reference TRBV5-1 and TRBJ2-1, is KAGVTQTPRYLIKTRGQQVTLSCSPISGHRSVSWYQQTPGQGLQFLFEYFSETQRNKGNFPGRFSGRQFSNSRSEMNVSTLELGDSALYLCASSSTTGTLGNEQFFGPGTRLTVL.